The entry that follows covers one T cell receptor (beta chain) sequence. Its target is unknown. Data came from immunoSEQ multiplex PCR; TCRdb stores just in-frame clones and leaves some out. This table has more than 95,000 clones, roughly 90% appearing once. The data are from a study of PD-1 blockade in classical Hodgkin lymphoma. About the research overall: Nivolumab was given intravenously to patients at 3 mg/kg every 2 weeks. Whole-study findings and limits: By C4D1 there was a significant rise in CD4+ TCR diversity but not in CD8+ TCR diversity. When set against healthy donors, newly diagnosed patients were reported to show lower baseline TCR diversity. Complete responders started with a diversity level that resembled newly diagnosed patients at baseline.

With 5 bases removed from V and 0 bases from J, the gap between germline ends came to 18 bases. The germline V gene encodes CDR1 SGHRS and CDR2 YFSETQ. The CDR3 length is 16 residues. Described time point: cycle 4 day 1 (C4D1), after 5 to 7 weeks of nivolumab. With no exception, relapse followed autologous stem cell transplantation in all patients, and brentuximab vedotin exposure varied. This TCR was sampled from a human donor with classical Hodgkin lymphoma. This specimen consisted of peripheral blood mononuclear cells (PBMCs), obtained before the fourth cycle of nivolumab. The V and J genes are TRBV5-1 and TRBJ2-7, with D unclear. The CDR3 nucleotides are TGCGCCAGCAGTACCGGGCTGGCAGATAGCTCCTACGAGCAGTACTTC. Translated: CASSTGLADSSYEQYF.